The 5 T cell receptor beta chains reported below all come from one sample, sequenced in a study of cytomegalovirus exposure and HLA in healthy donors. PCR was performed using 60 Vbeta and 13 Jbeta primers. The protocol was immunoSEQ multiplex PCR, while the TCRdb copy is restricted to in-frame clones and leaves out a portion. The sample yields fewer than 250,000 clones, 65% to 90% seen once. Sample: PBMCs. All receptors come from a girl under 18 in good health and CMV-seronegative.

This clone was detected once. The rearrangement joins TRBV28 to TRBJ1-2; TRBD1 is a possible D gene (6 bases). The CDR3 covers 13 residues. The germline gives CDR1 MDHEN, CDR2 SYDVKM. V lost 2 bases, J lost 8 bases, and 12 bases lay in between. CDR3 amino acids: CASSLGGLWGYTF. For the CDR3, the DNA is TGTGCCAGCAGTTTAGGGGGCTTATGGGGCTACACCTTC.

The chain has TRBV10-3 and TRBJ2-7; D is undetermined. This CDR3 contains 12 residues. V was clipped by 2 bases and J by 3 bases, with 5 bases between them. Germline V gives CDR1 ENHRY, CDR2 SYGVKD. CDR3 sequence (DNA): TGTGCCATCAGTGAGACTGACTACGAGCAGTACTTC. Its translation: CAISETDYEQYF.

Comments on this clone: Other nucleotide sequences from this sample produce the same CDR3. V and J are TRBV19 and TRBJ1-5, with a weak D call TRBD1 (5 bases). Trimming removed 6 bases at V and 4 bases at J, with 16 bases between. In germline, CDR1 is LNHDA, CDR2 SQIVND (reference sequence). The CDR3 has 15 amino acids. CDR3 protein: CASSSTGLGNQPQHF. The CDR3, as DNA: TGTGCCAGTAGCAGCACAGGACTAGGGAATCAGCCCCAGCATTTT.

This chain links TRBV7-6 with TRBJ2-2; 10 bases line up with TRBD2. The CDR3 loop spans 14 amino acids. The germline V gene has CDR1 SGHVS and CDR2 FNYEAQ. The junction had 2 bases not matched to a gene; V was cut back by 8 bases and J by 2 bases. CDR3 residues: CASGLAENTGELFF. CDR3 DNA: TGTGCCAGCGGACTAGCGGAAAACACCGGGGAGCTGTTTTTT.

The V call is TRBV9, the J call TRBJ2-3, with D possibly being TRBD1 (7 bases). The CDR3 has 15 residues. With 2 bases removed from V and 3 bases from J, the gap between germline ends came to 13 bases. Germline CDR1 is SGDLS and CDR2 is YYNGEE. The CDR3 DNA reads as TGTGCCAGCAGCGTGGAGGGGGCTCCGACAGATACGCAGTATTTT. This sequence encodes CASSVEGAPTDTQYF.